This T cell receptor beta chain emerged from a study of cytomegalovirus exposure and HLA in healthy donors. About the research overall: The roughly 670 first-cohort repertoires shared a platform with the 110 or so validation repertoires, as reported in a later analysis. Study-wide findings and caveats: In the roughly 120 validation repertoires, under 95% of cluster scores exceeded 0, per a later analysis.

V trimming: 1 base; J trimming: 5 bases; junction bases outside the gene matches: 8. This CDR3 has 18 residues. Per germline, CDR1 SGHDT and CDR2 YYEEEE. With respect to this clone: What it recognizes is unknown.

Measured with immunoSEQ multiplex PCR; TCRdb has only the in-frame clones, and not every one. This table has 100,000 to 150,000 clones, roughly 95% appearing once. Separation from the 666-subject first cohort characterized the roughly 130-subject validation cohort, to which the donors belonged. The clonotype comes from a man between 18 and 29 years old in good health and CMV-seronegative. The V gene is TRBV5-6, the J gene TRBJ2-5; 16 bases are a match to TRBD2. Sequencing was done on a sample of PBMCs. CDR3 region: CASSLWGTSGRARETQYF. DNA for the CDR3: TGTGCCAGCAGCTTGTGGGGGACTAGCGGGAGGGCCAGGGAGACCCAGTACTTC. The full variable domain, with the rest looked up from reference TRBV5-6 and TRBJ2-5, is DAGVTQSPTHLIKTRGQQVTLRCSPKSGHDTVSWYQQALGQGPQFIFQYYEEEERQRGNFPDRFSGHQFPNYSSELNVNALLLGDSALYLCASSLWGTSGRARETQYFGPGTRLLVL.